This TCR beta chain came from a study of Ad26.COV2.S vaccination and SARS-CoV-2 variants. Study-level information: Participants got Ad26.COV2.S intramuscularly, once or twice 56 days apart. General study points: Placebo recipients and vaccine recipients were similar in non-spike TCR breadth. Breadth, reportedly substantial, characterized the spike-specific CD8+ and CD4+ T cell responses after vaccination.

Treatment in this sample: roughly 20 received Ad26.COV2.S at low or high dose, single or two shots; 5 received placebo; per-sample allocation not given. Day 63 after the first injection of vaccine or placebo was the sampling time. Immunization relied on an Ad26 vector, which expressed Wuhan-strain SARS-CoV-2 spike. TCRdb's table, derived via immunoSEQ multiplex PCR, lists solely in-frame clones and lacks some. The table records around 500,000 clones, roughly 87% of them present only once. The germline CDR1 and CDR2 sequences are SEHNR and FQNEAQ (reference sequence). The CDR3 spans 15 residues. Unmatched junction bases numbered 3, after V lost 2 bases and J lost 1 base. This clone appeared a single time. Its antigen is not known.

Sequencing was performed on peripheral blood, taken in a trial of Ad26.COV2.S vaccine versus placebo. This TCR came from a person aged 18-60 years who received the Ad26.COV2.S COVID-19 vaccine or a placebo. The V call is TRBV7-9, the J call TRBJ1-1, with 8 bases aligning to TRBD1. The CDR3 loop reads CASSLYGTGNTEAFF. CDR3 bases: TGTGCCAGCAGCTTATATGGGACAGGGAACACTGAAGCTTTCTTT.